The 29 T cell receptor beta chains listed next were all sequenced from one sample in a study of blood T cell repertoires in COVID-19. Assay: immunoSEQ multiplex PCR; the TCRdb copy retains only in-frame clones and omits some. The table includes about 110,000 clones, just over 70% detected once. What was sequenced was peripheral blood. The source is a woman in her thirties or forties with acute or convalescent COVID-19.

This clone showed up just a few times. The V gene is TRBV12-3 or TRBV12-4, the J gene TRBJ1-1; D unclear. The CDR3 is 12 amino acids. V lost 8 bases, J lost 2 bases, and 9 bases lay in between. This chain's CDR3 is CASGRTNTEAFF. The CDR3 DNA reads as TGTGCCAGCGGCAGAACAAACACTGAAGCTTTCTTT.

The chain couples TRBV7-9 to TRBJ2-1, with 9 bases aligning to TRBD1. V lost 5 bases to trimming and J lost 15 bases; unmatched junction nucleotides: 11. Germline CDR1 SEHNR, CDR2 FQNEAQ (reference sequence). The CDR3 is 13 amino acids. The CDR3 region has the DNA TGTGCCAGCAGCCTCAACGAGGGACAGGGAGGGTTCTTC. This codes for CASSLNEGQGGFF.

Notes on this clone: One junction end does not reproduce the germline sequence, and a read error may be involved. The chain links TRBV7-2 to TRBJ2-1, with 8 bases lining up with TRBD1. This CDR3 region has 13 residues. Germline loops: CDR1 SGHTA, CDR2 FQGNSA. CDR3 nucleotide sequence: TGTGCCAGCAGCTTAGCTCCGGGACAGGTTGCCGTCTTC. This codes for CASSLAPGQVAVF. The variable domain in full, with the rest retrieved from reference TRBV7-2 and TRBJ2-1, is GAGVSQSPSNKVTEKGKDVELRCDPISGHTALYWYRQSLGQGLEFLIYFQGNSAPDKSGLPSDRFSAERTGGSVSTLTIQRTQQEDSAVYLCASSLAPGQVAVFGPGTRLTVL.

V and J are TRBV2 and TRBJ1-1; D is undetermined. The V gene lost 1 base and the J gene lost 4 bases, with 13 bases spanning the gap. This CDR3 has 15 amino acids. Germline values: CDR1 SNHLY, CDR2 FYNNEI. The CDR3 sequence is CASSEVRREGTEAFF. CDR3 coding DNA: TGTGCCAGCAGTGAAGTTAGGAGGGAGGGCACTGAAGCTTTCTTT.

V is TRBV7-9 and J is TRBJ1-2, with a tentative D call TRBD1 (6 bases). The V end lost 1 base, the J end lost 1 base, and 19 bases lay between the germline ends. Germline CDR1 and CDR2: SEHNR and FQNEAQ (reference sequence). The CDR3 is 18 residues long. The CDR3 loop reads CASSLVKGSTGRNYGYTF. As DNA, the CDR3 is TGTGCCAGCAGCTTAGTCAAGGGATCGACAGGCCGTAACTATGGCTACACCTTC. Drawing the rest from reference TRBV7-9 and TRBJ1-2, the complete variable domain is DTGVSQNPRHKITKRGQNVTFRCDPISEHNRLYWYRQTLGQGPEFLTYFQNEAQLEKSRLLSDRFSAERPKGSFSTLEIQRTEQGDSAMYLCASSLVKGSTGRNYGYTFGSGTRLTVV.

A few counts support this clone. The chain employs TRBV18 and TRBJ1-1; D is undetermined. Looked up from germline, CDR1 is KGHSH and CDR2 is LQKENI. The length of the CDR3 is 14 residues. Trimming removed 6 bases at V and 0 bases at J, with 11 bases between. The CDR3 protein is CASSPITVNTEAFF. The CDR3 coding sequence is TGTGCCAGCTCGCCAATAACAGTGAACACTGAAGCTTTCTTT.

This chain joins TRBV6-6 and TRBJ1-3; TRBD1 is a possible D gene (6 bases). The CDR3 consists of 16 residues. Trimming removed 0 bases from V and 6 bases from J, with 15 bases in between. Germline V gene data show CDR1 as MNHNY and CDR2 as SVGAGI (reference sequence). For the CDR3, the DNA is TGTGCCAGCAGTTACTCGGCCTCGACAGGAACAAACACCATATATTTT. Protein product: CASSYSASTGTNTIYF.

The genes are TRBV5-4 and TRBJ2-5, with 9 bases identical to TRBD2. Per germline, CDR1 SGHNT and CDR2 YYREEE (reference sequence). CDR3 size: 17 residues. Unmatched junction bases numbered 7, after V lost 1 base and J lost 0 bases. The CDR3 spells CASSLSNAGGDQETQYF. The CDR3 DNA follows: TGTGCCAGCAGCTTGAGTAATGCGGGGGGGGACCAAGAGACCCAGTACTTC.

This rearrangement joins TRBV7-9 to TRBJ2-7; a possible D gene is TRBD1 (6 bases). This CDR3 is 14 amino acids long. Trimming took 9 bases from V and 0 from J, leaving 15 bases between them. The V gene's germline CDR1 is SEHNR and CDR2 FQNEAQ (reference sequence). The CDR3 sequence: CASRRGGLSYEQYF. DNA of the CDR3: TGTGCCAGTCGCAGGGGTGGGCTCTCCTACGAGCAGTACTTC.

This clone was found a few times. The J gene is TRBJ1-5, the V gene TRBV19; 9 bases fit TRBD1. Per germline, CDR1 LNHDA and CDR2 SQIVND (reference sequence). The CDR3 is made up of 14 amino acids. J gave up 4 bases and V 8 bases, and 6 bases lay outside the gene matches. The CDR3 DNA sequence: TGTGCCAGTGGAGGGACAGGGCGAAATCAGCCCCAGCATTTT. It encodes CASGGTGRNQPQHF.

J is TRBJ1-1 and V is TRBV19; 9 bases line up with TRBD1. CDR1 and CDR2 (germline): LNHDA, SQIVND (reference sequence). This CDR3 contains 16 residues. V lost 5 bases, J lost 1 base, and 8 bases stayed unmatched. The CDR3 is CASSLGTGQWNTEAFF. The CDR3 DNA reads TGTGCCAGTAGTCTCGGGACAGGGCAATGGAACACTGAAGCTTTCTTT.

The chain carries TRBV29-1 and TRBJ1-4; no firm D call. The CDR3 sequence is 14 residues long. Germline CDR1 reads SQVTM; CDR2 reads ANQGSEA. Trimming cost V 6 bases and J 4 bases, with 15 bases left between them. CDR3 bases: TGCAGCGTATCCCTCTCTCTTCTTAATGAAAAACTGTTTTTT. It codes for CSVSLSLLNEKLFF.

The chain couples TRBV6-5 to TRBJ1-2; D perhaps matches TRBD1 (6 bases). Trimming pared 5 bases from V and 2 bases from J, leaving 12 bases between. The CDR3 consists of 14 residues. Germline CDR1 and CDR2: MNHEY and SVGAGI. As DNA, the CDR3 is TGTGCCAGCAGTCCAGGGGTTTTGAACTATGGCTACACCTTC. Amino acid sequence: CASSPGVLNYGYTF.

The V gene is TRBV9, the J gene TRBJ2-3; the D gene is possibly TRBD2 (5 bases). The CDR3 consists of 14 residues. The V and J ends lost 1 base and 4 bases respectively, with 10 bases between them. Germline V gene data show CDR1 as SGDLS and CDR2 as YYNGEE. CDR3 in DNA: TGTGCCAGCAGCGTAAGTCCGCGGGCAGATACGCAGTATTTT. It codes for CASSVSPRADTQYF.

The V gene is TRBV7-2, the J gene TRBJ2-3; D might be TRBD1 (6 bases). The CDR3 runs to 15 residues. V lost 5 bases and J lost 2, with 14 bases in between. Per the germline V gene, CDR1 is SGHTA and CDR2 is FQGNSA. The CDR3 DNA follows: TGTGCCAGCAGCAGGCGACAGGACATCACAGATACGCAGTATTTT. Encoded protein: CASSRRQDITDTQYF.

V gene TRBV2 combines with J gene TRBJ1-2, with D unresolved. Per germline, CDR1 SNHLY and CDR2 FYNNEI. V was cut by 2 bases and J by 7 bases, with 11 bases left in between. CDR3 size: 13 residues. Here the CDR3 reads CASSENKEGGYTF. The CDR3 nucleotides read TGTGCCAGCAGTGAAAACAAGGAGGGTGGCTACACCTTC.

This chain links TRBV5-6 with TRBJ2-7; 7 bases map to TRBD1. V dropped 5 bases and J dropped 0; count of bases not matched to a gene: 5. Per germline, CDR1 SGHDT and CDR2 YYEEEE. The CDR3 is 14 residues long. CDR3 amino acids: CASRKTGSSYEQYF. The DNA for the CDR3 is TGTGCCAGCAGAAAGACAGGGAGCTCCTACGAGCAGTACTTC.

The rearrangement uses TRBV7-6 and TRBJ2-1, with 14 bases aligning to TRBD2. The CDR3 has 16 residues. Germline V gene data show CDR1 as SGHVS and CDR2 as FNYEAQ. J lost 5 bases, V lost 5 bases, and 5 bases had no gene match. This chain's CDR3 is CASSRQTSGGDNEQFF. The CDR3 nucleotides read TGTGCCAGCAGCCGGCAGACTAGCGGGGGGGACAATGAGCAGTTCTTC. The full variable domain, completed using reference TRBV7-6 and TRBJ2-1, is GAGVSQSPRYKVTKRGQDVALRCDPISGHVSLYWYRQALGQGPEFLTYFNYEAQQDKSGLPNDRFSAERPEGSISTLTIQRTEQRDSAMYRCASSRQTSGGDNEQFFGPGTRLTVL.

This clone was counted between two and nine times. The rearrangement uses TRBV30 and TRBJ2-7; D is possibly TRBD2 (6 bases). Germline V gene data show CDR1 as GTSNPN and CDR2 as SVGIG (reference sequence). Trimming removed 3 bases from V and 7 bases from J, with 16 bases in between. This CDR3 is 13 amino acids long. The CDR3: CAWRARGSGEQYF. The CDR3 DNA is TGTGCCTGGAGGGCCCGGGGGAGTGGGGAGCAGTACTTC.

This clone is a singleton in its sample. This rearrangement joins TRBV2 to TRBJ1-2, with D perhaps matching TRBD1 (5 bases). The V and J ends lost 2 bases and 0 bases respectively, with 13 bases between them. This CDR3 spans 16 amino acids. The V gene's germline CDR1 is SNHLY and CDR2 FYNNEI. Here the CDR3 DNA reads TGTGCCAGCAGTGAAAGGCAGGGCCTGTCTAACTATGGCTACACCTTC. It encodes CASSERQGLSNYGYTF.

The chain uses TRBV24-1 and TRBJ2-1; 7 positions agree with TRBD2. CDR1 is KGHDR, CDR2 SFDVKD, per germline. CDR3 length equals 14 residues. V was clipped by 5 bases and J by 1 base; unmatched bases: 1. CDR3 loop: CATSVGGSYNEQFF. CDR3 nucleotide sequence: TGTGCCACCAGTGTGGGGGGGTCCTACAATGAGCAGTTCTTC.

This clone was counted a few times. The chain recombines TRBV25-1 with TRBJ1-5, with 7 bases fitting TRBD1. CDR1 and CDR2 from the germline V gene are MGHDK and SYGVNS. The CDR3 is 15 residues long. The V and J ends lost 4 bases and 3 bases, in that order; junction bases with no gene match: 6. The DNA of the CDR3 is TGTGCCAGCAGTGGCGCCGGGACAGACAATCAGCCCCAGCATTTT. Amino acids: CASSGAGTDNQPQHF.

CDR3 residues: CASRPLGLPGGNEQFF. The CDR3 nucleotides are TGTGCCAGCAGACCCTTGGGCCTTCCGGGGGGGAATGAGCAGTTCTTC. The chain combines TRBV6-6 with TRBJ2-1; 8 nucleotides line up with TRBD2. The germline V gene has CDR1 MNHNY and CDR2 SVGAGI (reference sequence). The J segment lost 7 bases and the V segment lost 6 bases, leaving 14 bases of the junction unmatched. CDR3 length: 16 residues.

The CDR3 sequence: CASSQGRADTSNQPQHF. In nucleotides, the CDR3 is TGCGCCAGCAGCCAAGGGAGGGCTGACACTAGCAATCAGCCCCAGCATTTT. The chain links TRBV4-1 to TRBJ1-5, with unresolved D. This CDR3 is 17 amino acids long. The V gene's germline CDR1 is MGHRA and CDR2 YSYEKL. V was cut by 1 base and J by 0 bases, with 13 bases left in between.

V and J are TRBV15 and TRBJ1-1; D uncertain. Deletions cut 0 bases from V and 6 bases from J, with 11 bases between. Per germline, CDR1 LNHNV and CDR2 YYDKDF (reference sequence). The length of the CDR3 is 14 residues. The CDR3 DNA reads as TGTGCCACCAGCAGAGATCCGGGAAGCGCTGAAGCTTTCTTT. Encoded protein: CATSRDPGSAEAFF.

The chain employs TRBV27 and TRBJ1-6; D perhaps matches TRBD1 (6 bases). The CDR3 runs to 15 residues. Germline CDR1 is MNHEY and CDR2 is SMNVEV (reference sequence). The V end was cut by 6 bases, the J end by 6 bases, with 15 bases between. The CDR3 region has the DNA TGTGCCAGCAGCGGGGGGGCAGGCGTTAATTCACCCCTCCACTTT. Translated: CASSGGAGVNSPLHF.

CDR3 protein: CASREGAGSFAEAFF. The CDR3 bases are TGTGCCAGCAGGGAGGGGGCAGGGTCCTTCGCTGAAGCTTTCTTT. The chain carries TRBV6-5 and TRBJ1-1; 7 bases line up with TRBD1. V lost 6 bases to trimming and J lost 6 bases; unmatched junction nucleotides: 13. CDR3 size: 15 residues. Germline CDR1 MNHEY, CDR2 SVGAGI.

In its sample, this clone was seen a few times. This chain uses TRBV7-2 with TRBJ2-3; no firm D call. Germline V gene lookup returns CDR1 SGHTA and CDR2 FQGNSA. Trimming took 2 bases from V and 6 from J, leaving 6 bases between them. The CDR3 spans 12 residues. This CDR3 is CASSLYSDTQYF. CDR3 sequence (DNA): TGTGCCAGCAGCTTATATAGTGATACGCAGTATTTT.

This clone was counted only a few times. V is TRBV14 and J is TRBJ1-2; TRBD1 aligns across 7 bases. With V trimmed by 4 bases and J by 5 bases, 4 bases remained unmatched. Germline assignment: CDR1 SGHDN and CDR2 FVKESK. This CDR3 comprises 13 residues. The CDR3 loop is CASSRHRGYGYTF. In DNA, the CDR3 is TGTGCCAGCAGCCGCCACAGGGGTTATGGCTACACCTTC.